The present entry profiles one T cell receptor beta chain with its context. Its antigen is currently unknown. This sample is part of a study of lymphopenia after photon versus proton radiotherapy. Repertoires were generated with immunoSEQ multiplex PCR, while TCRdb's copy carries only in-frame clones and drops some. Among tens of thousands of clones, around 88% were seen once, and the ten largest hold approximately 1.4%. Overall study results and limits: Relative stability marked proton patients; photon patients lost diversity and naive cells. Post-nadir diversity loss with photons came from oligoclonal expansion, particularly CD8+ Temra cells. Larger post-nadir TCR diversity loss correlated inversely with survival in deceased patients.

The CDR3 contains 16 residues. The source of this sequence is a man aged 60 to 75 with pancreatic cancer. Sequencing was performed on peripheral blood, taken from a patient treated with proton-based radiotherapy. V usage is TRBV21-1 and J usage is TRBJ2-7; the D segment call TRBD2 is taken from the table without a DNA check. TRBV21-1 is designated a pseudogene. CDR3 sequence (DNA): TGTGCCAGCAGCAAGTTGTTTCAACTTGACTTCTACGAGCAGTACTTC. This sequence encodes CASSKLFQLDFYEQYF.